This entry lists 12 T cell receptor beta chains sequenced from one sample in a study of T-cell reconstitution after alpha-beta-depleted transplantation in children. Unique molecular identifiers featured in how the TCRbeta library was prepared. TCRdb analysed the PCR reads with MiXCR anew, one entry per CDR3 protein. The sample holds approximately 230,000 distinct CDR3 sequences; under 30% are singletons and the top ten take roughly 5%. Sequencing used PBMCs, mostly from graft donor cells, obtained 360 days after TCRalphabeta/CD19-depleted stem cell transplant. All receptors derive from a female patient aged 2 to 10 who had a stem cell transplant for congenital amegakaryocytic thrombocytopenia, so the T cells may come from the graft donor.

J is TRBJ2-5 and V is TRBV6-1; maybe TRBD1 (6 bases). The CDR3 runs 14 residues. CDR1 is MNHNS and CDR2 is SASEGT in the germline V gene. The V end lost 6 bases, the J end lost 4 bases, and 15 bases lay between the germline ends. In nucleotides, the CDR3 is TGTGCCAGCAGCCAGTTCGGACAGACAGAGACCCAGTACTTC. Protein product: CASSQFGQTETQYF.

The rearrangement uses TRBV20-1 and TRBJ2-7; a possible D gene is TRBD2 (6 bases). The germline CDR1 and CDR2 sequences are DFQATT and SNEGSKA (reference sequence). The CDR3 extends over 13 amino acids. V was cut by 4 bases and J by 3 bases, with 13 bases left in between. In DNA form, the CDR3 reads TGCAGTGCTACGCCCGGAGGGAACTACGAGCAGTACTTC. Translating it yields CSATPGGNYEQYF.

This clonotype has ten or more counts. The chain has TRBV12-3 or TRBV12-4 and TRBJ2-3, with 8 bases that match TRBD1. The CDR3 is 15 amino acids. The V gene end was trimmed by 5 bases and the J gene end by 2 bases; junction bases not matched to a gene: 6. The CDR3 coding sequence is TGTGCCAGCAGTGGGACAGGCACACCCACAGATACGCAGTATTTT. It encodes CASSGTGTPTDTQYF.

The J gene is TRBJ2-1, the V gene TRBV20-1; 9 bases align to TRBD2. After removal of 1 base from V and 5 bases from J, the junction contained 3 bases not matched to a gene. Germline lookup yields CDR1 DFQATT and CDR2 SNEGSKA (reference sequence). CDR3 length: 14 residues. The DNA of the CDR3 is TGCAGTGCTAGAGGCCTAGCGGGGCACAATGAGCAGTTCTTC. Encoded protein: CSARGLAGHNEQFF.

At least ten counts were recorded for this clonotype. The chain couples TRBV29-1 to TRBJ1-2; 11 bases are shared with TRBD1. V dropped 3 bases and J dropped 7; count of bases not matched to a gene: 10. CDR1 is SQVTM and CDR2 is ANQGSEA in the germline V gene. The CDR3 consists of 15 residues. CDR3 DNA sequence: TGCAGCGTTGAGAGAACCGGGACAGGGGGAGCTGGCTACACCTTC. Translating it yields CSVERTGTGGAGYTF.

The rearrangement uses TRBV4-1 and TRBJ1-2; D perhaps matches TRBD1 (6 bases). Germline-derived CDR1 and CDR2 are MGHRA and YSYEKL. The CDR3 extends over 15 amino acids. Deletions cut 5 bases from V and 7 bases from J, with 20 bases between. This CDR3 reads CASSGVRTDYAGYTF. The CDR3, as DNA: TGCGCCAGCAGCGGGGTCCGGACAGACTATGCTGGCTACACCTTC.

V is TRBV3-1 and J is TRBJ2-5; 8 nucleotides agree with TRBD2. CDR3 length: 14 residues. The V gene's germline CDR1 is LGHDT and CDR2 YNNKEL (reference sequence). V gave up 2 bases and J gave up 9 bases; unmatched junction bases: 8. CDR3 nucleotides: TGTGCCAGCAGCCAACAACTAGCGGAAAATCCCCAGTACTTC. This codes for CASSQQLAENPQYF.

The chain couples TRBV27 to TRBJ1-1, with no clear D. Germline CDR1 reads MNHEY; CDR2 reads SMNVEV (reference sequence). V lost 8 bases and J lost 1, with 17 bases in between. The CDR3 extends over 15 amino acids. CDR3 loop: CASVGRRHSNTEAFF. CDR3 nucleotides: TGTGCCAGCGTCGGGCGTCGCCATTCGAACACTGAAGCTTTCTTT.

This clonotype was recorded a few times. V and J are TRBV10-2 and TRBJ1-2, with 7 positions matching TRBD1. The CDR3 is 14 residues long. Germline-derived CDR1 and CDR2 are WSHSY and SAAADI. V gave up 3 bases and J gave up 4 bases; unmatched junction bases: 5. The CDR3 protein is CASSEGGYSYGYTF. The CDR3 bases are TGCGCCAGCAGTGAAGGGGGCTATAGCTATGGCTACACCTTC.

This clonotype was seen only a few times. The V gene is TRBV15, the J gene TRBJ2-3, with D maybe TRBD2 (6 bases). Germline V CDR1 and CDR2: LNHNV, YYDKDF (reference sequence). The CDR3 totals 16 residues. V shed 1 base and J shed 0 bases, with 11 bases lying between them. The CDR3 spells CATSRVLGRSTDTQYF. CDR3 bases: TGTGCCACCAGCAGAGTCCTAGGGAGGAGCACAGATACGCAGTATTTT.

The chain combines TRBV4-3 with TRBJ2-5; no definite D call. CDR3 size: 13 residues. Between the trimmed V and J ends, which lost 1 base and 3 bases, there was a span of 6 bases. Germline lookup yields CDR1 LGHNA and CDR2 YSLEER. The DNA for the CDR3 is TGCGCCAGCAGCCAAGGACTGAAAGAGACCCAGTACTTC. Its translation is CASSQGLKETQYF.

There are many counts of this clonotype. V is TRBV7-9 and J is TRBJ2-7; 8 bases map to TRBD2. With V trimmed by 6 bases and J by 1 base, 5 bases remained unmatched. The CDR3 totals 14 residues. CDR1 is SEHNR and CDR2 is FQNEAQ in the germline V gene (reference sequence). The CDR3 DNA reads TGTGCCAGCAGACCTAGCGGGTTGTCCTACGAGCAGTACTTC. Amino acid sequence: CASRPSGLSYEQYF.